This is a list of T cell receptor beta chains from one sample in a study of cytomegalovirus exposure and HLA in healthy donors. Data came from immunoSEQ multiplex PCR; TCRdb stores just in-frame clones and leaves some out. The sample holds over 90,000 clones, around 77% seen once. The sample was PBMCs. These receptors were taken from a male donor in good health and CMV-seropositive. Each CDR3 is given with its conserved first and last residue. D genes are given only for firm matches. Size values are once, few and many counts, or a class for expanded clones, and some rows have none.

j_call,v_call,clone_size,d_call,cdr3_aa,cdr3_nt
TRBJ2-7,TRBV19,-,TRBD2,CASAQREKRYEQYF,TGTGCCAGTGCCCAGCGGGAGAAAAGGTACGAGCAGTACTTC
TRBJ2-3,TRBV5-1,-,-,CASSGAPDTQYF,TGCGCCAGCAGCGGGGCCCCAGATACGCAGTATTTT
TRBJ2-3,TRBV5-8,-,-,CASSLAGFTDTQYF,TGTGCCAGCAGCTTGGCAGGGTTCACAGATACGCAGTATTTT
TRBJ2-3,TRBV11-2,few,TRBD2,CASSLEVAGGYGTDTQYF,TGTGCCAGCAGCTTAGAAGTAGCGGGAGGTTATGGCACAGATACGCAGTATTTT
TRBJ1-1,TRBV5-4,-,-,CASSYLDRNTEAFF,TGTGCCAGCAGCTATCTAGACAGAAACACTGAAGCTTTCTTT
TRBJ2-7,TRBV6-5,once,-,CASSWTDSYEQYF,TGTGCCAGCAGTTGGACTGACTCCTACGAGCAGTACTTC
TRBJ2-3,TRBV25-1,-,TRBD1,CASSAWDSSDTQYF,TGTGCCAGCAGTGCTTGGGACAGTTCAGATACGCAGTATTTT
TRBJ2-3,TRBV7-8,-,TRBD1,CASSPTGTGGGTDTQYF,TGTGCCAGCAGCCCGACCGGGACAGGGGGTGGCACAGATACGCAGTATTTT
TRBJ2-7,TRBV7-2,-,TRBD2,CASSLAAGVGEQYF,TGTGCCAGCAGCTTAGCAGCGGGAGTGGGAGAGCAGTACTTC
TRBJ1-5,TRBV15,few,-,CATSREGSSNQPQHF,TGTGCCACCAGCAGAGAAGGGAGTAGCAATCAGCCCCAGCATTTT
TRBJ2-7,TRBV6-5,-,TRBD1,CASRAGGYYEQYF,TGTGCCAGCCGGGCAGGGGGCTACTACGAGCAGTACTTC
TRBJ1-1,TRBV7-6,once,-,CASSLGRQGNTEAFF,TGTGCCAGCAGCTTAGGGCGGCAGGGGAACACTGAAGCTTTCTTT